These 32 T cell receptor beta chains were all obtained from the same sample, sequenced in a study of blood T cell repertoires in COVID-19. Sequencing used immunoSEQ multiplex PCR; TCRdb keeps in-frame clones, though not all of them. Of roughly 520,000 clones listed, approximately 90% are singletons. The sequenced material came from PBMCs or T cells enriched from blood (not recorded which). The receptor source for this set is a woman aged 40 to 50 who had recovered from COVID-19.

V is TRBV19 and J is TRBJ1-5; TRBD1 is a possible D gene (5 bases). V lost 8 bases, J lost 0 bases, and 14 bases lay in between. Germline V gene sequence: CDR1 LNHDA, CDR2 SQIVND (reference sequence). The CDR3 loop spans 15 amino acids. The CDR3 DNA follows: TGTGCCAGTGCCGGAGGGACCCATAGCAATCAGCCCCAGCATTTT. Translation gives CASAGGTHSNQPQHF.

The chain recombines TRBV10-2 with TRBJ1-2; D is perhaps TRBD1 (5 bases). Germline V CDR1 and CDR2: WSHSY, SAAADI. This CDR3 region has 15 residues. V was clipped by 1 base and J by 5 bases, with 14 bases between them. The CDR3 DNA follows: TGCGCCAGCAGTGAGTGGCAGGGTGGAGGGTATGGCTACACCTTC. Amino acids: CASSEWQGGGYGYTF.

This clone appeared a single time. The genes are TRBV7-8 and TRBJ1-2; 7 nucleotides match TRBD1. Trimming cost V 2 bases and J 2 bases; bases outside gene matches: 5. The germline CDR1 and CDR2 sequences are SGHVS and FQNEAQ. The CDR3 totals 15 residues. The CDR3 nucleotides are TGTGCCAGCAGCTTAAGACAGGGTTGGAACTATGGCTACACCTTC. It translates to CASSLRQGWNYGYTF.

The genes are TRBV7-9 and TRBJ2-7; TRBD2 aligns across 10 bases. Trimming at V came to 5 bases and at J to 7 bases, leaving 11 bases not matched to a gene. The CDR3 is made up of 15 amino acids. In germline, CDR1 is SEHNR, CDR2 FQNEAQ (reference sequence). CDR3 loop: CASSADLAGVREQYF. CDR3 DNA sequence: TGTGCCAGCAGCGCCGACCTAGCGGGAGTTCGGGAGCAGTACTTC.

V gene TRBV7-2 combines with J gene TRBJ1-1, with TRBD1 matching 9 bases. With 2 bases clipped from V and 4 bases from J, the junction kept 11 bases outside the gene matches. The germline V gene has CDR1 SGHTA and CDR2 FQGNSA. CDR3 length equals 17 residues. The CDR3, as DNA: TGTGCCAGCAGCTTACAGACGGGACAGGGAAAGGGCACTGAAGCTTTCTTT. It yields the protein CASSLQTGQGKGTEAFF.

This chain uses TRBV5-4 with TRBJ2-5, with TRBD1 identical over 8 bases. With 4 bases clipped from V and 3 bases from J, the junction kept 11 bases outside the gene matches. Germline lookup yields CDR1 SGHNT and CDR2 YYREEE (reference sequence). The CDR3 has 16 amino acids. The CDR3 nucleotides read TGTGCCAGCAGCCCCCGGGACAGGTCCCTCGAAGAGACCCAGTACTTC. Amino acids: CASSPRDRSLEETQYF.

The V and J genes are TRBV5-8 and TRBJ2-7; maybe TRBD2 (5 bases). This CDR3 has 16 amino acids. Per the germline V gene, CDR1 is SGHTS and CDR2 is YDEGEE. The V gene lost 5 bases and the J gene lost 3 bases, with 21 bases spanning the gap. The CDR3 DNA reads TGTGCCAGCAGTGCCCCCGCGGGCTATGTCGGCTACGAGCAGTACTTC. Amino acids: CASSAPAGYVGYEQYF.

This clone has more than one count but fewer than ten. The chain combines TRBV5-1 with TRBJ1-1; possible D gene TRBD1, 5 bases. Trimming shortened V by 4 bases and J by 5 bases, and 18 bases separated the two germline ends. This CDR3 is built from 15 residues. CDR1 is SGHRS, CDR2 YFSETQ, per germline. This chain's CDR3 is CASSRTRERITEAFF. The CDR3 region has the DNA TGCGCCAGCAGCCGGACACGTGAAAGGATTACTGAAGCTTTCTTT.

The J gene is TRBJ2-3, the V gene TRBV6-6; TRBD2 might be the D (6 bases). CDR3 length equals 16 residues. Germline assignment: CDR1 MNHNY and CDR2 SVGAGI (reference sequence). Between the trimmed V and J ends, which lost 7 bases and 0 bases, there was a span of 17 bases. The CDR3 DNA reads as TGTGCCAGCAACATTCAAGGGGAGGTGAGCACAGATACGCAGTATTTT. This translates into CASNIQGEVSTDTQYF.

This clone was counted only a few times. J is TRBJ2-2 and V is TRBV7-9; possibly TRBD2 for D (6 bases). V was trimmed by 4 bases and J by 6 bases, leaving 15 bases between them. CDR1 is SEHNR and CDR2 is FQNEAQ in the germline V gene (reference sequence). The CDR3 spans 15 residues. Here the CDR3 DNA reads TGTGCCAGCAGCTATAGCCCGGGAGATGCCGGGGAGCTGTTTTTT. Translating gives CASSYSPGDAGELFF. The full variable domain, with the rest looked up from reference TRBV7-9 and TRBJ2-2, is DTGVSQNPRHKITKRGQNVTFRCDPISEHNRLYWYRQTLGQGPEFLTYFQNEAQLEKSRLLSDRFSAERPKGSFSTLEIQRTEQGDSAMYLCASSYSPGDAGELFFGEGSRLTVL.

The chain has TRBV2 and TRBJ1-5; perhaps TRBD1 as D (6 bases). Trimming removed 7 bases from V and 7 bases from J, with 17 bases in between. Looked up from germline, CDR1 is SNHLY and CDR2 is FYNNEI. The CDR3 has 14 amino acids. The CDR3 loop is CASIKGEGGQPQHF. The CDR3 DNA is TGTGCCAGCATCAAGGGGGAGGGAGGACAGCCCCAGCATTTT. Combining the CDR3 with reference TRBV2 and TRBJ1-5 gives the whole variable domain EPEVTQTPSHQVTQMGQEVILRCVPISNHLYFYWYRQILGQKVEFLVSFYNNEISEKSEIFDDQFSVERPDGSNFTLKIRSTKLEDSAMYFCASIKGEGGQPQHFGDGTRLSIL.

J is TRBJ2-3 and V is TRBV7-6; 8 bases match TRBD2. CDR3 length: 16 residues. After removal of 1 base from V and 4 bases from J, the junction contained 7 bases not matched to a gene. Germline assignment: CDR1 SGHVS and CDR2 FNYEAQ. Written as DNA, the CDR3 is TGTGCCAGCAGCTTAGTCCGGGGGGGACCCTCAGATACGCAGTATTTT. As protein: CASSLVRGGPSDTQYF.

This chain uses TRBV27 with TRBJ2-3; 13 nucleotides align to TRBD2. J lost 6 bases, V lost 6 bases, and 9 bases had no gene match. Germline V gene sequence: CDR1 MNHEY, CDR2 SMNVEV (reference sequence). The CDR3 has 16 residues. In DNA, the CDR3 is TGTGCCAGCAGAAAAAGGACTAGCGGGAGATTCGATACGCAGTATTTT. It specifies CASRKRTSGRFDTQYF.

This sequence joins TRBV4-2 and TRBJ2-1, with TRBD1 matching 7 bases. Germline values: CDR1 LGHNA, CDR2 YNFKEQ. The J segment lost 2 bases and the V segment lost 0 bases, leaving 1 base of the junction unmatched. CDR3 length: 15 residues. The CDR3 DNA sequence: TGTGCCAGCAGCCAAGAAGGGACAGCCTACAATGAGCAGTTCTTC. It specifies CASSQEGTAYNEQFF.

V gene TRBV5-7 combines with J gene TRBJ2-7; D not resolved. Being an ORF, TRBV5-7 has a function that is uncertain. CDR3 length: 14 amino acids. Trimming stripped 0 bases from V and 7 bases from J, with 14 bases between. As DNA, the CDR3 is TGTGCCAGCAGCTTGGTACGCGGCAGCATAGAGCAGTACTTC. Residues: CASSLVRGSIEQYF.

The chain carries TRBV11-3 and TRBJ1-4, with D possibly being TRBD1 (5 bases). The germline V gene encodes CDR1 SGHNT and CDR2 YENEEA. This CDR3 spans 17 amino acids. Deletions cut 5 bases from V and 11 bases from J, with 27 bases between. CDR3 sequence: CASSVNRGVLRGWKLFF. The CDR3 DNA follows: TGTGCCAGCAGCGTGAACCGGGGCGTCCTCCGGGGGTGGAAACTGTTTTTT.

This chain connects TRBV6-2 or TRBV6-3 to TRBJ1-5, with 7 bases matching TRBD1. The length of the CDR3 is 14 residues. Germline CDR1 and CDR2: MNHEY and SVGEGT. V lost 6 bases to trimming and J lost 3 bases; unmatched junction nucleotides: 5. The CDR3: CASSRQGYNQPQHF. As DNA, the CDR3 is TGTGCCAGCAGCCGACAGGGCTACAATCAGCCCCAGCATTTT.

This chain joins TRBV7-2 and TRBJ1-1; D unresolved. Per germline, CDR1 SGHTA and CDR2 FQGNSA. V lost 0 bases and J lost 0, with 5 bases in between. CDR3 length: 14 amino acids. The CDR3 loop reads CASSLASVNTEAFF. The DNA of the CDR3 is TGTGCCAGCAGCTTAGCATCGGTGAACACTGAAGCTTTCTTT. Full variable domain (missing parts from reference TRBV7-2 and TRBJ1-1): GAGVSQSPSNKVTEKGKDVELRCDPISGHTALYWYRQSLGQGLEFLIYFQGNSAPDKSGLPSDRFSAERTGGSVSTLTIQRTQQEDSAVYLCASSLASVNTEAFFGQGTRLTVV.

The chain has TRBV5-5 and TRBJ2-1; TRBD2 aligns across 10 bases. The V gene end was trimmed by 4 bases and the J gene end by 4 bases; junction bases not matched to a gene: 5. Germline assignment: CDR1 SGHKS and CDR2 YYEKEE (reference sequence). The length of the CDR3 is 15 residues. The CDR3 region is CASSPGTSEYNEQFF. The DNA of the CDR3 is TGTGCCAGCAGCCCTGGGACTAGCGAGTACAATGAGCAGTTCTTC.

The chain combines TRBV6-2 or TRBV6-3 with TRBJ2-7; 7 bases are a match to TRBD2. CDR1 and CDR2 (germline): MNHEY, SVGEGT. This CDR3 region has 15 residues. The trim removed 4 bases at V and 3 bases at J, leaving 9 bases unmatched. In nucleotides, the CDR3 is TGTGCCAGCAGTTTACGGGGGGAAGGTGGCTACGAGCAGTACTTC. Translation gives CASSLRGEGGYEQYF.

This clone has more than one count but fewer than ten. V is TRBV6-2 or TRBV6-3 and J is TRBJ2-1; TRBD2 matches at 12 bases. The ends lost 2 bases at V and 4 bases at J; junction bases unmatched: 0. CDR3 length equals 15 residues. CDR1 MNHEY and CDR2 SVGEGT come from the germline V gene. CDR3 sequence reads: CASSYLAGGYNEQFF. For the CDR3, the DNA is TGTGCCAGCAGTTACCTAGCGGGAGGGTACAATGAGCAGTTCTTC.

The V call is TRBV6-1, the J call TRBJ2-5; 12 bases match TRBD2. Losses at the gene ends were 2 bases for V and 1 base for J; bases not matched to a gene: 8. The CDR3 sequence is 18 residues long. Germline CDR1 MNHNS, CDR2 SASEGT. CDR3 in DNA: TGTGCCAGCAGTGAATTTTCGACTAGCGGGAGCCCCCAAGAGACCCAGTACTTC. This codes for CASSEFSTSGSPQETQYF.

The V and J genes are TRBV5-1 and TRBJ1-2; possibly TRBD1 for D (5 bases). Germline lookup yields CDR1 SGHRS and CDR2 YFSETQ. The CDR3 loop spans 15 amino acids. The V and J ends lost 3 bases and 3 bases respectively, with 15 bases between them. Written as DNA, the CDR3 is TGCGCCAGCAGCTCCGATCAGACAGACTACTATGGCTACACCTTC. It codes for CASSSDQTDYYGYTF.

The chain carries TRBV6-2 or TRBV6-3 and TRBJ1-2; tentative D call: TRBD1 (5 bases). Trimming cost V 2 bases and J 0 bases, with 16 bases left between them. The CDR3 contains 17 residues. Germline CDR1 is MNHEY and CDR2 is SVGEGT. CDR3 sequence reads: CASSYGTGTNTNYGYTF. The CDR3, as DNA: TGTGCCAGCAGTTACGGGACTGGCACGAACACTAACTATGGCTACACCTTC.

This chain joins TRBV25-1 and TRBJ1-6; 9 bases line up with TRBD1. The CDR3 consists of 14 residues. Looked up from germline, CDR1 is MGHDK and CDR2 is SYGVNS. The trim removed 6 bases at V and 10 bases at J, leaving 7 bases unmatched. The CDR3 here is CASRGDRAFSPLHF. CDR3 nucleotide sequence: TGTGCCAGCAGGGGGGACAGGGCATTCTCACCCCTCCACTTT.

The rearrangement joins TRBV5-1 to TRBJ2-3; 12 bases map to TRBD2. CDR3 length: 15 residues. Unmatched junction bases numbered 4, after V lost 4 bases and J lost 4 bases. Germline V gene sequence: CDR1 SGHRS, CDR2 YFSETQ. The CDR3 region is CASSGGTSGPDTQYF. The CDR3 bases are TGCGCCAGCAGCGGTGGGACTAGCGGGCCAGATACGCAGTATTTT.

The chain uses TRBV11-3 and TRBJ2-2; 7 nucleotides line up with TRBD1. The germline gives CDR1 SGHNT, CDR2 YENEEA. V was pared by 1 base and J by 6 bases, with 8 bases of the junction left unmatched. This CDR3 has 16 residues. The CDR3 here is CASSLVETGRAGELFF. In DNA, the CDR3 is TGTGCCAGCAGCTTAGTCGAGACAGGGCGCGCCGGGGAGCTGTTTTTT.

The chain recombines TRBV10-3 with TRBJ2-1; D perhaps matches TRBD1 (6 bases). CDR1 ENHRY and CDR2 SYGVKD come from the germline V gene. This CDR3 has 14 residues. V lost 7 bases, J lost 7 bases, and 17 bases lay in between. The CDR3, as DNA: TGTGCCATCAATCTGGACCAAGGGGGAAATGAGCAGTTCTTC. Translated: CAINLDQGGNEQFF.

The V gene is TRBV10-2, the J gene TRBJ1-2, with D tentatively TRBD1 (5 bases). CDR1 is WSHSY, CDR2 SAAADI, per germline. The V end was cut by 0 bases, the J end by 6 bases, with 8 bases between. CDR3 length equals 13 residues. CDR3 sequence (DNA): TGCGCCAGCAGTGAGTCGACGGGGGATGGCTACACCTTC. Translating it yields CASSESTGDGYTF.

The chain is built from TRBV18 and TRBJ2-7; 9 nucleotides agree with TRBD2. The CDR3 is 15 residues long. Germline V CDR1 and CDR2: KGHSH, LQKENI. Germline trimming cut 2 bases from V and 6 bases from J; bases unmatched to any gene: 8. The CDR3 here is CASSPSAGGPTEQYF. CDR3 nucleotide sequence: TGTGCCAGCTCACCATCGGCGGGAGGGCCTACCGAGCAGTACTTC. Complete variable domain (other parts from reference TRBV18 and TRBJ2-7): NAGVMQNPRHLVRRRGQEARLRCSPMKGHSHVYWYRQLPEEGLKFMVYLQKENIIDESGMPKERFSAEFPKEGPSILRIQQVVRGDSAAYFCASSPSAGGPTEQYFGPGTRLTVT.

The genes are TRBV27 and TRBJ1-1, with D unclear. Germline values: CDR1 MNHEY, CDR2 SMNVEV (reference sequence). V was clipped by 3 bases and J by 2 bases, with 10 bases between them. CDR3 length equals 14 residues. Written as DNA, the CDR3 is TGTGCCAGCAGTTTTAGTCGTGTTAACACTGAAGCTTTCTTT. Its protein is CASSFSRVNTEAFF.

In DNA, the CDR3 is TGTGCCAGCAGTCTACGGGGGACGCGGGGATTGGCTGAAGCTTTCTTT. This encodes CASSLRGTRGLAEAFF. V is TRBV3-1 (or the pseudogene TRBV3-2) and J is TRBJ1-1; weak D call: TRBD1 (5 bases). V lost 6 bases and J lost 6, with 23 bases in between. The germline V gene has CDR1 LGHDT and CDR2 YNNKEL (reference sequence). This CDR3 spans 16 amino acids.